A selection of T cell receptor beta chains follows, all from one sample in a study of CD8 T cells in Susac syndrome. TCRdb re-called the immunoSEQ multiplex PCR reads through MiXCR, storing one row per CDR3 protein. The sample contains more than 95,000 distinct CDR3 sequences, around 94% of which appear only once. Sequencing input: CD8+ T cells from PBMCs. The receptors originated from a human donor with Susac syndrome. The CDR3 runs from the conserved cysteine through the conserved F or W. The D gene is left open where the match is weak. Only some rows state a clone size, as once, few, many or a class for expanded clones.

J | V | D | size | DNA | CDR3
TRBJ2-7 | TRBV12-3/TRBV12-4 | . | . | TGTGCCAGCAGTCTAGGGACTTTCAGCTCCTACGAGCAGTACTTC | CASSLGTFSSYEQYF
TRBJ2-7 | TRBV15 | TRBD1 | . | TGTGCCACCAGCAACCGGGACAGATCCTACGAGCAGTACTTC | CATSNRDRSYEQYF
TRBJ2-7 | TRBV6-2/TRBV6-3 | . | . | TGTGCCAGCAGTTACAGGGCTGATAGCTCCTACGAGCAGTACTTC | CASSYRADSSYEQYF
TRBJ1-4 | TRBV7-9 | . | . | TGTGCCAGCAGCTTAGAGCAGGCTAATGAAAAACTGTTTTTT | CASSLEQANEKLFF
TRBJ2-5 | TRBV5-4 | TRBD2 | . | TGTGCCAGCAGCTTGTCTGGGGGGGAGGAGACCCAGTACTTC | CASSLSGGEETQYF
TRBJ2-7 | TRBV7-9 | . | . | TGTGCCAGCAGCCCTCCTACCGACTCGTTCTCCTACGAGCAGTACTTC | CASSPPTDSFSYEQYF
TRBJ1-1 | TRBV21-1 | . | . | TGTGCCAGCAGCAAAGTCGAGGGATTATCGAACACTGAAGCTTTCTTT | CASSKVEGLSNTEAFF
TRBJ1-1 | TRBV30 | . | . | TGTGCCTGGAGTGTAGCGGATAACACTGAAGCTTTCTTT | CAWSVADNTEAFF
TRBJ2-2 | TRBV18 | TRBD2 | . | TGTGCCAGCTCACTATCCTCGGGACTAGCGGGAGGAGCGAACACCGGGGAGCTGTTTTTT | CASSLSSGLAGGANTGELFF
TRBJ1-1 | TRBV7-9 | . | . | TGTGCCAGCAGCCCGAACGCTGTCGATGAAGCTTTCTTT | CASSPNAVDEAFF
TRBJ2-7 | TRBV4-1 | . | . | TGCGCCAGCAGCATGGGGCCCAGCTCCTACGAGCAGTACTTC | CASSMGPSSYEQYF
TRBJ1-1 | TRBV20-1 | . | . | TGCAGTGCGGTTCTGGGAGCTTTCTTT | CSAVLGAFF
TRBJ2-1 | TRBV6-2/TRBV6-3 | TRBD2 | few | TGTGCCAGCAGTCCCAGCGGGAGCTCCTACAATGAGCAGTTCTTC | CASSPSGSSYNEQFF
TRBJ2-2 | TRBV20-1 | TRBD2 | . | TGCAGTGCTGCTACGGGACTAGCGGGAGGGTACGGGGAGCTGTTTTTT | CSAATGLAGGYGELFF
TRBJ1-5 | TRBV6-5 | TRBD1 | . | TGTGCCAGCAGTTCCGGGACAGGGGAACAGCCCCAGCATTTT | CASSSGTGEQPQHF
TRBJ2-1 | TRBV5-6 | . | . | TGTGCCAGCAGCTTGGTGGCTAGCTCGCGTGAGCAGTTCTTC | CASSLVASSREQFF
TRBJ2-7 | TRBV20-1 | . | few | TGCAGTGCTAGAGATCGGTCGGACTACGAGCAGTACTTC | CSARDRSDYEQYF
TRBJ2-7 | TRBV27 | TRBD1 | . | TGTGCCAGCACCCCAACCGGGACAGGGTCTTACGAGCAGTACTTC | CASTPTGTGSYEQYF
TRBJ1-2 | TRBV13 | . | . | TGTGCCAGCAGCTCTCGAGGGATGGAGGGTGTGACGAATGGCTACACCTTC | CASSSRGMEGVTNGYTF
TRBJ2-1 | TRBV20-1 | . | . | TGCAGTGCTACCTCTGGACTGGACTTTAATGAGCAGTTCTTC | CSATSGLDFNEQFF
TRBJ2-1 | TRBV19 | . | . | TGTGCCAGTAGTATTATCCTTCGGAGCGATGAGCAGTTCTTC | CASSIILRSDEQFF
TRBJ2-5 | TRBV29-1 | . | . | TGCAGCGTTGAAGATCCCAGGGGTGAGACCCAGTACTTC | CSVEDPRGETQYF
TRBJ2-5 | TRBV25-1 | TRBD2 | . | TGTGCCAGCAGTGAACTCCCCGGGACTAGCAGTGAAGAGACCCAGTACTTC | CASSELPGTSSEETQYF
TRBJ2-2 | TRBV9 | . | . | TGTGCCAGCAGCGTTAGTCGTCGCGGTAGCACCGGGGAGCTGTTTTTT | CASSVSRRGSTGELFF
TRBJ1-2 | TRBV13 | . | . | TGTGCCAGCAGCCGTTTCAGGGGTGGCTACACCTTC | CASSRFRGGYTF
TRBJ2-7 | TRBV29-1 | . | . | TGCAGCGTTGAAGATGTCGGGTCCATCGAGCAGTACTTC | CSVEDVGSIEQYF
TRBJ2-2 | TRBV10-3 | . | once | TGTGCCATCAGTGAGTCGAAGACCGGGGGCAAAACCGGGGAGCTGTTTTTT | CAISESKTGGKTGELFF
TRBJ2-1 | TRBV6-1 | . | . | TGTGCCAGCAGTGCCTGGAATGAGCAGTTCTTC | CASSAWNEQFF
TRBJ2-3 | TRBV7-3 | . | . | TGTGCCAGCAGCCTCTACGGGGGATCCACAGATACGCAGTATTTT | CASSLYGGSTDTQYF
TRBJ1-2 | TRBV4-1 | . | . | TGCGCCAGCAGTCCGTGGGATCTAGAAGGCTACACCTTC | CASSPWDLEGYTF
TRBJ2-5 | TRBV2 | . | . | TGTGCCAGCAAATCCCAGGGCCCAGAGACCCAGTACTTC | CASKSQGPETQYF
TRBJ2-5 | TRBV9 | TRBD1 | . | TGTGCCAGCAGCGAGCCGAGACAGGGGGGAGAGACCCAGTACTTC | CASSEPRQGGETQYF
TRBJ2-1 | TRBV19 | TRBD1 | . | TGTGCCAGTAGTTTTCCGGGACAGGGTGGGAATGAGCAGTTCTTC | CASSFPGQGGNEQFF
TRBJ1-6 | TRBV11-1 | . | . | TGTGCCAGCAGTCTCGACGTGGAGAATTCACCCCTCCACTTT | CASSLDVENSPLHF
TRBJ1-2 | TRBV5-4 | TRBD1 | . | TGTGCCAGCAGCTCGGAAAGCAACAGGGGGCACGGTGGCTACACCTTC | CASSSESNRGHGGYTF
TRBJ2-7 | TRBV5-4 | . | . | TGTGCCAGCAGCCTACAAAACTACGAGCAGTACTTC | CASSLQNYEQYF